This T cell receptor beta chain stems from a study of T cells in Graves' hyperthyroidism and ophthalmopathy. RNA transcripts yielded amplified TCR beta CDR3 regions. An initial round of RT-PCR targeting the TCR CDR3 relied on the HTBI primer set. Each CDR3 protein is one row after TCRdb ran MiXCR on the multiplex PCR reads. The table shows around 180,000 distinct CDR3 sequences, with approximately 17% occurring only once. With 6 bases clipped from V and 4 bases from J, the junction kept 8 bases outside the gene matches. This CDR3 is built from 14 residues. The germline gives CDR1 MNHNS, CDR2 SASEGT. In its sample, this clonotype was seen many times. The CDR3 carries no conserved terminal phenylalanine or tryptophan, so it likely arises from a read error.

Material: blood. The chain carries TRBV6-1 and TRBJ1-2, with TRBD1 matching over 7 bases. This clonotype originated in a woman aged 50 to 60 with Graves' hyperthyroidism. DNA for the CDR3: TGTGCCAGCAGCCAACAGGGGCGCTTCTATGGCTACACCCTC. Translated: CASSQQGRFYGYTL.